This T cell receptor (beta chain) stems from a study of cytomegalovirus exposure and HLA in healthy donors (dated 2017 in TCRdb). Turning to the overall study: An earlier analysis of approximately 600 of the donors reported roughly 270 Gb of sequence data and more than 90 million unique TCR beta sequences from 190 million or so T cells. An early release covering roughly 640 HLA-typed donors comprised around 300 gigabases of sequencing data and tens of millions of unique TCR sequences. Of the roughly 420 genotyped donors, roughly 76% were placed in the genetic ancestry cluster associated with self-reported Caucasian donors. The study aimed to test whether signatures of past pathogen exposure could be identified by cataloging public T cell receptors. The T cell repertoires of some 700 subjects were profiled by immunosequencing and related to cytomegalovirus serostatus. In addition to the first cohort of 650 to 750 subjects, a separate validation cohort of some 120 different subjects was used. To predict cytomegalovirus infection status, the study brought together high-throughput TCR immunosequencing, statistical association of individual TCRs with disease status, and machine learning. A later analysis re-analyzed previously published TCR beta repertoires from 550 to 700 donors and added high-resolution HLA genotyping to study TCR occurrence patterns. Rather than using new phenotypic data, the later analysis identified candidate immune exposures from TCR beta sequences and from how often those sequences occurred across donors. An earlier analysis of a few hundred of the donors applied high-throughput TCR beta sequencing to assess whether each TCR beta V gene segment acted as functional or pseudogenic. Donor age, sex, ethnicity and CMV serostatus were compiled alongside the repertoire data. A later genetic analysis used genome-wide SNP genotypes for about 60% of the 666 donors, treating that subset as a discovery cohort. All discovery cohort repertoires had been generated using a single sequencing platform. Class I and class II HLA loci were covered by the typing at four-digit resolution. The number of donors typed differed by locus, with about 629-630 for A, B, C, DRB1 and DQB1, more than 500 for DQA1, approximately 580 for DPA1, and some 440 for DPB1. Because of strong linkage in the cohort, roughly five DR-DQ haplotypes were treated as single units for association and clustering. Among 398 genotyped donors of the cohort, an average of around 250,000 unique TCR beta nucleotide sequences was sequenced per donor, of which about 18% were non-productive. Points the paper makes about the study in general: In a later genetic analysis, fewer N-insertions in productive TCRs were reported among donors in an Asian-associated ancestry cluster than the roughly 700-donor mean. V-gene and J-gene trimming of TCR beta chains was associated with a missense DCLRE1C variant in a later genetic analysis, and the association was replicated in an independent cohort. When HLA alleles, especially DR and DQ, strongly co-occurred, TCR associations were difficult to assign to individual alleles. In a later analysis, several top co-occurrence clusters were reported to appear linked to parvovirus B19, influenza, CMV and Epstein-Barr virus. In both the original and validation cohorts, the classifier was reported to diagnose cytomegalovirus status with high specificity and sensitivity. In a later analysis, the rate of TCR association differed among HLA loci, with DRB1 alleles having the most associated TCRs and HLA-C alleles having the fewest. Three of the identified cytomegalovirus-associated TCR beta chains were confirmed in vitro to be specific for cytomegalovirus antigens. In a later analysis, HLA-associated TCR beta chains were found to be more clonally expanded and to have lower generation probabilities than equally common non-associated chains. The authors suggested that the approach could potentially be generalized to other disease states and immunological phenotypes. A later analysis found that most CMV-associated TCR beta chains appeared HLA-restricted, with HLA associations seemingly driven largely by CMV exposure. Because HLA typing was missing for some donors at each locus, association tests included only the typed subset. The sequencing pipeline was judged likely to have produced a cluster of highly shared sequence variants as a technical artifact. The only immune exposure information available for the cohort was CMV serostatus. Only TCR beta chains were sequenced in this cohort, and the absence of alpha or paired-chain data limited detectable features. Across donors, most TCR sequences were observed very rarely, whereas some public TCRs were present in many individuals. Because counts were too low, under 20 rarely observed V segments, including chromosome 9 orphons, were left out of the earlier analysis of approximately 500 of the donors. An earlier analysis of approximately 600 of the donors showed that most TCR beta V segments appeared in productive rearrangements either about 87% or about 30% of the time, which broadly matched IMGT annotations. A later analysis associated some 17,000 TCR beta sequences with specific HLA alleles at a false discovery rate of 0.05. Roughly uniform sequencing depth across donors was assumed in presence/absence analyses, although this assumption may not hold. Correlated functional status among segregating V segments might reflect linkage disequilibrium, but an unknown experimental factor could not be ruled out. The study listed 164 TCR beta chains as associated with cytomegalovirus. A further reported finding was that TCR beta sequences accurately predicted the HLA-A and HLA-B alleles for most subjects in the first cohort.

The cohort was made up of approximately 700 healthy bone marrow donors. Cohort members were all nominally healthy when sampled, although unrecorded immune exposures were likely present. The donor was CMV seropositive and belonged to the group of 250 to 300 seropositive cohort members. Every donor gave a peripheral blood sample, and the peripheral blood mononuclear cells from that sample were used for TCR beta sequencing. The Qiagen DNeasy Blood Extraction Kit was used to extract genomic DNA from the blood cell samples. In its sample, this clone was seen once. This clone's antigen is unknown. The input lacks base qualities; no much larger clone sits a single base away. The method behind the library was the immunoSEQ multiplex PCR assay. The multiplex PCR relied on a mix of 60 forward primers for TCR Vbeta segments and 13 reverse primers for TCR Jbeta segments. Amplification of the CDR3 region of rearranged TCR beta genes was performed with a multiplex PCR assay on genomic DNA. On the Illumina HiSeq System, the amplified TCR beta libraries were sequenced as 87-base-pair reads. The authors processed their data as follows. A later analysis counted around 72 million unique TCR beta chains across the 666 repertoires, and 9.5 million to 11 million of these chains were shared by at least two donors. To remove PCR and sequencing errors, raw reads were error-corrected and collapsed into unique sequences using a nearest-neighbor algorithm that merged closely related sequences. V, D and J gene segments were assigned by aligning CDR3 sequences to IMGT reference sequences. For a sequence to be retained, a match of at least six nucleotides was required to both a V gene segment and a J gene segment. Rearrangements were classified as productive when the CDR3 lacked stop codons and remained in frame with V and J, and all other rearrangements were classified as non-productive. Following IMGT convention, CDR3 was defined as the stretch from the second conserved V-encoded cysteine to the conserved J-encoded phenylalanine. In an earlier analysis of more than 550 of the donors, sequences lacking an unambiguous match to a single V gene segment were excluded. In an earlier analysis of several hundred of the donors, V segments were called functional above 56.7% productive rearrangements and were called segregating when the between-donor standard deviation exceeded 5%. A statistical classification framework was developed to diagnose cytomegalovirus status using the catalog of TCR beta chain sequences. In a later analysis, TCR nucleotide sequences were compared against IMGT/GENE-DB human TR gene sequences so that V and J genes could be assigned. A later analysis assigned CDR3 sequences and most-parsimonious VDJ recombination scenarios with the TCRdist pipeline. A later analysis defined each TCR beta chain by its CDR3 amino acid sequence plus V-gene family, and excluded reads lacking a unique V-gene family. A later analysis removed several hundred highly shared, low-generation-probability nucleotide sequences to deal with suspected cross-contamination and a sequencing artifact. For each public chain, a later analysis derived a clonal expansion index from normalized ranks of inferred template counts within each repertoire. Generation probabilities in a later analysis came from a VDJ recombination model fitted to out-of-frame rearrangements, and those results were checked against IGoR. In a later analysis, hypergeometric tests were used to score TCR-TCR, TCR-HLA and TCR-CMV co-occurrence, with a repertoire-size bias correction applied to TCR pairs. To estimate false discovery rates, a later analysis permuted the HLA or CMV assignments 20 times. A later analysis grouped co-occurring TCRs with DBSCAN, adding TCRdist sequence similarity when clustering within HLA-allele-positive subsets. For co-occurrence clustering, repertoires with fewer than 30,000 or more than 120,000 public chains were excluded, along with 5 or 6 repertoires with anomalous nucleotide sharing. This is the immuneACCESS table as TCRdb keeps it, with only in-frame sequences that have V and J called. A part of the clones is gone; compared with another copy, unresolved V genes explain less than half, and the rest is unexplained. V, J and clone size derive from that table, while D and trimming were established from the DNA sequence. This sample lists 100,000 to 140,000 clones; over 65% were detected once. The ten largest clones represent less than 15% of the sample.

The receptor's source is a woman aged 40-49 years in good health and CMV-seropositive. The sample consisted of PBMCs.

The nucleotide sequence is TGTGCCAGCAGCTTGGATCCGCGGGGGGGGACAGATACGCAGTATTTT. Its translation reads: CASSLDPRGGTDTQYF. The chain uses TRBV5-4 and TRBJ2-3; 9 bases in the middle match TRBD2. Taken from cysteine to phenylalanine, the CDR3 has 16 residues. Only the CDR3 part of the read is kept: 48 bases, read in frame from the first base. Trimming accounts for 0 bases at V and 3 bases at J, while the number of junction bases matched to no gene is 5. From the germline V gene (reference sequence), CDR1 is SGHNT and CDR2 is YYREEE.